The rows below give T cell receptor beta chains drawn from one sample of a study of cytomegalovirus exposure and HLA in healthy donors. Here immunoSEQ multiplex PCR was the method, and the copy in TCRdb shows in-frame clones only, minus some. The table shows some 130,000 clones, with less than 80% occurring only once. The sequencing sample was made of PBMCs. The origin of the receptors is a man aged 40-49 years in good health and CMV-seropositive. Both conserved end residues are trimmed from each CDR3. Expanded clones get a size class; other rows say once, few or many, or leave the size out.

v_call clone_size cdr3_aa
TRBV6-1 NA ASSVGGNTEAF
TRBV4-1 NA ASSQAVSSGANVLT
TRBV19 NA ASSIDSSGEQY
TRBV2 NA AGSESYEQY
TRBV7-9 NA AERLNTGELF
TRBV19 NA ASSLQMAEGYEQF
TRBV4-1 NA ASSPLPGEQY
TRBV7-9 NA ASTPAVTDTQY
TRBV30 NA AWSGGEVNQPQH
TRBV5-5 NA ASSLAQGSSYEQY
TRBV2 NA ASSATGEWGVTEAF
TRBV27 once ASSLLRTSGRYNEQF
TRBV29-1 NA SVEQGYGYT
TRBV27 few ASSYNYNEQF
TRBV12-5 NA ASGRDRGTYNEQF
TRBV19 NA ASSLITGGAGANVLT
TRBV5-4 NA ASLGSSTDTQY
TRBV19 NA ASSPLAGWQETQY
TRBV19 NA ASSIRGSRYSNQPQH
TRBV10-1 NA ASSDRAGELF
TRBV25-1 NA ASRAQGGYT
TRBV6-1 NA ASSGTGGYTEAF
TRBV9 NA ASSVGLANEQY
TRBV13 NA ASSLTSDSAGNTIY
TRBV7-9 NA ASRLGTDTQY
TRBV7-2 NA ASSLGGRWNQPQH
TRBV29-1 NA SGGTSGANEQF
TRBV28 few ASSLLAGGGQETQY
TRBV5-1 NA ASSSVLAGGLPHEQF
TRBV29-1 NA SVDPAGTGFHAGELF
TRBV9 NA ASSPQEGVGNEQF
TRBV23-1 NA ASSRGEETQY
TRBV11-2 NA ASSSEWPAGNTEAF
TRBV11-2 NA ASSPRTSVVGNEQF
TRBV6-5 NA AISTGDTEAF
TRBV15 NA ATSRDGGGIYGYT
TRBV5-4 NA ATQIGGAAGNTIY
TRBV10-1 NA ASSESAGATYNEQF
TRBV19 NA ASSIAGGTEAF
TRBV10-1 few ASSEGYGQGSEQY
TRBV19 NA ASSWSSSYEQY
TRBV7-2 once ASSLVEGETQY
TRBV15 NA ATSSRVRISTDTQY